The T cell receptor beta chain under discussion was sequenced for a study of Graves' ophthalmopathy and Graves' hyperthyroidism. About the study: Peripheral blood sampling occurred at initial diagnosis, before any treatment.

There are 13 residues in the CDR3. Germline CDR1 is MGHDK and CDR2 is SYGVNS. Trimming left V 4 bases short and J 7 bases short, with 10 bases between. Remarks on this clonotype: Its antigen is not identified.

The diagnosis combined clinical symptoms, thyroxine, TRAb, thyroid ultrasound and orbital computed tomography scans. The authors amplified TCR beta CDR3 regions from RNA transcripts. Second-round multiplex PCR followed a first-round RT-PCR using HTBI primers. MiXCR was run by TCRdb on the multiplex PCR reads, yielding one entry per CDR3 protein. The data hold 740,000 or so distinct CDR3 sequences, with roughly two fifths observed a single time. Study-level findings and limits: The majority of expanded thyroid clonotypes above 0.001 frequency also occurred in blood.

Sequencing input: peripheral blood. This sequence joins TRBV25-1 and TRBJ2-2, with no clear D. The sequence was obtained from an adult man with Graves' ophthalmopathy. The CDR3 sequence is CASSAQIGGELFF. The CDR3 region has the DNA TGTGCCAGCAGTGCCCAGATTGGCGGGGAGCTGTTTTTT. Variable domain in full (rest from reference TRBV25-1 and TRBJ2-2): EADIYQTPRYLVIGTGKKITLECSQTMGHDKMYWYQQDPGMELHLIHYSYGVNSTEKGDLSSESTVSRIRTEHFPLTLESARPSHTSQYLCASSAQIGGELFFGEGSRLTVL.